Listed below are T cell receptor beta chains from one sample, sequenced in a study of blood T cell repertoires in COVID-19. Produced via immunoSEQ multiplex PCR; TCRdb's table is partial and in-frame only. The data hold roughly 190,000 clones, with roughly 86% observed a single time. Sequenced sample: peripheral blood. The receptors originated from a man aged 65 to 79 with acute or convalescent COVID-19. CDR3s include the opening cysteine and the closing phenylalanine or tryptophan. The D gene is left open where the match is weak. The listing skips clone size in some rows; elsewhere it reads once, few, many or a size class.

size: once
D: NA
J: TRBJ2-1
V: TRBV15
CDR3: CATSIWVTQFF
DNA: TGTGCCACCAGCATTTGGGTGACTCAGTTCTTC

size: NA
D: NA
J: TRBJ2-1
V: TRBV5-4
CDR3: CASSLGGGYNEQFF
DNA: TGTGCCAGCAGCTTGGGAGGGGGCTACAATGAGCAGTTCTTC

size: NA
D: NA
J: TRBJ1-1
V: TRBV7-3
CDR3: CASSLMEGRLGEAFF
DNA: TGTGCCAGCAGCTTAATGGAGGGGAGGCTCGGTGAAGCTTTCTTT

size: NA
D: TRBD2
J: TRBJ2-3
V: TRBV28
CDR3: CASSLLAGRTDTQYF
DNA: TGTGCCAGCAGTTTACTAGCGGGCCGCACAGATACGCAGTATTTT

size: NA
D: TRBD1
J: TRBJ1-1
V: TRBV12-3/TRBV12-4
CDR3: CASSRQGRAFF
DNA: TGTGCCAGCAGCCGACAGGGACGAGCTTTCTTT

size: NA
D: TRBD1
J: TRBJ2-6
V: TRBV24-1
CDR3: CATSDQGAGANVLTF
DNA: TGTGCCACCAGTGACCAGGGGGCTGGGGCCAACGTCCTGACTTTC

size: NA
D: TRBD1
J: TRBJ2-5
V: TRBV5-8
CDR3: CASSRDRWGQETQYF
DNA: TGTGCCAGCAGCCGGGACAGGTGGGGGCAAGAGACCCAGTACTTC

size: NA
D: TRBD1
J: TRBJ2-2
V: TRBV27
CDR3: CASSFEPGQGNTGELFF
DNA: TGTGCCAGCAGTTTCGAACCGGGACAGGGGAACACCGGGGAGCTGTTTTTT

size: once
D: NA
J: TRBJ1-5
V: TRBV3-1/TRBV3-2
CDR3: CASSQAGINQPQHF
DNA: TGTGCCAGCAGCCAGGCAGGGATAAATCAACCCCAGCATTTT

size: NA
D: NA
J: TRBJ1-5
V: TRBV3-1/TRBV3-2
CDR3: CASSQSNSDQPQHF
DNA: TGTGCCAGCAGCCAATCAAACTCGGATCAGCCCCAGCATTTT

size: NA
D: NA
J: TRBJ2-5
V: TRBV30
CDR3: CAWSRQWGGSQETQYF
DNA: TGTGCCTGGAGTAGACAGTGGGGGGGCTCCCAAGAGACCCAGTACTTC

size: NA
D: TRBD1
J: TRBJ1-2
V: TRBV6-6
CDR3: CASSYSMQGADGYTF
DNA: TGTGCCAGCAGTTACTCGATGCAGGGGGCTGATGGCTACACCTTC

size: NA
D: NA
J: TRBJ1-4
V: TRBV7-9
CDR3: CASTQAGKLFF
DNA: TGTGCCAGCACCCAGGCCGGAAAACTGTTTTTT

size: NA
D: TRBD2
J: TRBJ2-3
V: TRBV2
CDR3: CASSEIAGGTDTQYF
DNA: TGTGCCAGCAGTGAAATAGCGGGAGGCACAGATACGCAGTATTTT

size: NA
D: TRBD2
J: TRBJ2-2
V: TRBV29-1
CDR3: CSVERGSTGELFF
DNA: TGCAGCGTTGAACGCGGGAGCACCGGGGAGCTGTTTTTT

size: NA
D: NA
J: TRBJ1-1
V: TRBV7-6
CDR3: CASSLASSPTGNTEAFF
DNA: TGTGCCAGCAGCTTAGCTAGCAGCCCAACAGGAAACACTGAAGCTTTCTTT

size: once
D: TRBD2
J: TRBJ2-1
V: TRBV24-1
CDR3: CATSAIGGLAGSEQFF
DNA: TGTGCCACCAGTGCCATAGGGGGACTAGCGGGGAGTGAGCAGTTCTTC

size: once
D: TRBD1
J: TRBJ2-7
V: TRBV27
CDR3: CASLGVGQSSYEQYF
DNA: TGTGCCAGCCTGGGGGTGGGACAGAGCTCCTACGAGCAGTACTTC

size: NA
D: TRBD2
J: TRBJ2-1
V: TRBV6-5
CDR3: CANAAGVDEQFF
DNA: TGTGCCAACGCAGCGGGGGTGGATGAGCAGTTCTTC

size: few
D: NA
J: TRBJ1-2
V: TRBV5-4
CDR3: CASSLQGSEGYTF
DNA: TGTGCCAGCAGCTTGCAGGGATCAGAAGGCTACACCTTC

size: NA
D: TRBD2
J: TRBJ2-7
V: TRBV11-2
CDR3: CASSLTQRGNFYEQYF
DNA: TGTGCCAGCAGCTTGACCCAGCGGGGGAACTTCTACGAGCAGTACTTC

size: NA
D: NA
J: TRBJ1-1
V: TRBV19
CDR3: CASRPGESGTEAFF
DNA: TGTGCCAGTAGACCAGGGGAATCAGGCACTGAAGCTTTCTTT

size: NA
D: NA
J: TRBJ1-1
V: TRBV5-5
CDR3: CASSLGGPGLAFF
DNA: TGTGCCAGCAGCTTAGGAGGACCTGGGTTAGCTTTCTTT

size: NA
D: TRBD1
J: TRBJ1-1
V: TRBV11-3
CDR3: CASSRDRNTEAFF
DNA: TGTGCCAGCAGCCGGGACAGGAACACTGAAGCTTTCTTT

size: NA
D: NA
J: TRBJ2-2
V: TRBV7-7
CDR3: CASSPRGTGELFF
DNA: TGTGCCAGCAGCCCACGAGGGACCGGGGAGCTGTTTTTT

size: NA
D: TRBD1
J: TRBJ2-5
V: TRBV4-1
CDR3: CASSQDRDRKGEETQYF
DNA: TGCGCCAGCAGCCAAGATAGGGACAGAAAGGGGGAGGAGACCCAGTACTTC

size: NA
D: TRBD1
J: TRBJ1-5
V: TRBV18
CDR3: CASSEGQGYQPQHF
DNA: TGTGCCAGCTCAGAAGGACAGGGCTATCAGCCCCAGCATTTT

size: few
D: NA
J: TRBJ2-3
V: TRBV5-8
CDR3: CASSGPLRITDTQYF
DNA: TGTGCCAGCAGCGGGCCTCTAAGGATAACAGATACGCAGTATTTT

size: NA
D: NA
J: TRBJ1-5
V: TRBV15
CDR3: CATSGGHDQPQHF
DNA: TGTGCCACCAGCGGGGGACACGATCAGCCCCAGCATTTT

size: few
D: NA
J: TRBJ1-4
V: TRBV7-2
CDR3: CASSLVYNEKLFF
DNA: TGTGCCAGCAGCTTAGTCTATAATGAAAAACTGTTTTTT

size: NA
D: NA
J: TRBJ1-2
V: TRBV2
CDR3: CASSFFRGGGGYTF
DNA: TGTGCCAGCAGTTTTTTCCGGGGAGGGGGAGGCTACACCTTC

size: NA
D: NA
J: TRBJ1-4
V: TRBV28
CDR3: CASSFLQGPNEKLFF
DNA: TGTGCCAGCAGTTTTTTACAGGGACCTAATGAAAAACTGTTTTTT

size: few
D: NA
J: TRBJ2-1
V: TRBV11-2
CDR3: CASSFARGENEQFF
DNA: TGTGCCAGCAGCTTCGCCCGTGGGGAGAATGAGCAGTTCTTC

size: NA
D: TRBD1
J: TRBJ1-2
V: TRBV28
CDR3: CATGLNYGYTF
DNA: TGTGCGACAGGGTTGAACTATGGCTACACCTTC

size: NA
D: NA
J: TRBJ1-2
V: TRBV12-3/TRBV12-4
CDR3: CASSPQRAYGYTF
DNA: TGTGCCAGCAGCCCGCAGCGGGCATATGGCTACACCTTC

size: NA
D: TRBD1
J: TRBJ2-5
V: TRBV5-1
CDR3: CASSLDPPGQGYETQYF
DNA: TGCGCCAGCAGCTTAGATCCTCCGGGACAGGGTTACGAGACCCAGTACTTC